This T cell receptor (beta chain) was retrieved from a study of regulatory T cells in long-lasting Graves disease. Specified time point: newly diagnosed GD, antithyroid drugs for less than 3 months. RNA isolated from PBMCs was used to make the TCR library. This clonotype was counted many times. This CDR3 region has 14 residues. Germline CDR1 and CDR2: DFQATT and SNEGSKA (reference sequence). Trimming cost V 0 bases and J 4 bases, with 12 bases left between them. CDR3-region Arm-PCR and iRepertoire HTBI primers produced the TCR beta libraries. TCRdb used MiXCR to reprocess the multiplex PCR reads, holding one entry per CDR3 protein. The sample has around 480,000 distinct CDR3 sequences, roughly 16% seen once. These data are also associated with another study on T cells in Graves' hyperthyroidism and ophthalmopathy.

The chain carries TRBV20-1 and TRBJ1-2; tentatively, D is TRBD1 (5 bases). Source: peripheral blood mononuclear cells (PBMCs), taken at new diagnosis, from a patient treated with antithyroid drugs. This sequence was found in a man aged 40-49 years with Graves disease. The CDR3 region has the DNA TGCAGTGCTAGAGATCGTCGGGGCCCCTATGGCTACACCTTC. It is translated as CSARDRRGPYGYTF.